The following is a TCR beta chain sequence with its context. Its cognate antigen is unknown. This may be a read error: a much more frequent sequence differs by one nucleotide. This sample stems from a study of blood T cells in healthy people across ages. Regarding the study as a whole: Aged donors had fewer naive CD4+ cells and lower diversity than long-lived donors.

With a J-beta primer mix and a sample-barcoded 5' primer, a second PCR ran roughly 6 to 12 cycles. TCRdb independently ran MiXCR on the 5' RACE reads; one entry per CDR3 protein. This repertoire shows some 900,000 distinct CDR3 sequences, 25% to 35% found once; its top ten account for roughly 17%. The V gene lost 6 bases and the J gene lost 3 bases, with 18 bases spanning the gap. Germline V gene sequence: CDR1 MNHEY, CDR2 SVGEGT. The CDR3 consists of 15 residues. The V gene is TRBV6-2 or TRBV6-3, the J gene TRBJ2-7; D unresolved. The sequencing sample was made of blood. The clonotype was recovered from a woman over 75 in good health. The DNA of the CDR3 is TGTGCCAGCAGCCGGACCACTACGGCGGTCTACGAGCAGTACTTC. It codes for CASSRTTTAVYEQYF.